Given below is one T cell receptor beta chain in context. Its specificity is not known. CDR1 is SGDLS and CDR2 is YYNGEE in the germline V gene. The CDR3 consists of 14 residues. V was cut by 4 bases and J by 1 base, with 9 bases left in between. Second-dose recipients at about 4 or about 12 weeks were treated as one pooled group. Clones were sequenced by immunoSEQ multiplex PCR, and TCRdb holds only the in-frame ones, with some missing. The table lists 150,000 or so clones, 94% of them singletons. The data originate from a study of T cell responses to AZD1222 COVID-19 vaccine. Findings of the study overall: After the peak T cell response, and only then, were repertoires sampled. White British donors predominated, females outnumbered males, and clonal diversity was possibly underestimated. Among AZD1222 vaccinees, only six or seven were seropositive at baseline.

Sequencing was performed on peripheral blood, taken 28 days after the second AZD1222 dose. The chain employs TRBV9 and TRBJ2-1; D perhaps matches TRBD1 (6 bases). This clonotype was obtained from an adult who received the AZD1222 COVID-19 vaccine. CDR3 sequence reads: CASSPTGSYNEQFF. CDR3 nucleotide sequence: TGTGCCAGCAGCCCTACAGGGTCCTACAATGAGCAGTTCTTC.